This TCR beta chain was sequenced for a study of Ad26.COV2.S vaccination and SARS-CoV-2 variants. Study-level background: Intramuscularly, Ad26.COV2.S was given either once or twice, 56 days apart. Whole-study results and caveats: Recipients of either vaccine or placebo displayed similar breadth of non-spike TCRs.

The treatment denotes: roughly 18 received Ad26.COV2.S at low or high dose, single or two shots; several received placebo; per-sample allocation not given. The samples date from day 63 after the first vaccine or placebo injection. Boston supplied an adult donor aged 18-55 years. TCRdb keeps only in-frame clones here, not all; method: immunoSEQ multiplex PCR. The sample contains about 220,000 clones, around 89% of which appear only once. As to this clone: What it recognizes is unknown.

The CDR3 extends over 13 amino acids. Trimming took off 4 bases at V and 9 bases at J, with 14 bases between the two ends. CDR1 is SGHRS and CDR2 is YFSETQ in the germline V gene. This clonotype originated in a person between 18 and 65 years old who received the Ad26.COV2.S COVID-19 vaccine or a placebo. Sequenced material: peripheral blood, taken in a trial of Ad26.COV2.S vaccine versus placebo. V and J are TRBV5-1 and TRBJ1-3; D remains ambiguous. CDR3 in amino acids: CASSETLRSTIYF. CDR3 DNA: TGCGCCAGCAGCGAAACTTTGCGGAGCACCATATATTTT.